This TCR beta chain stems from a study of blood T cell repertoires in COVID-19. Background on the study: PBMCs, B-cell-depleted T cells, or T cells provided the cDNA or gDNA that made up the material.

Sequencing was performed with immunoSEQ multiplex PCR; in TCRdb, only in-frame clones are kept and a portion is missing. The sample lists roughly 180,000 clones, around four fifths occurring once. The clonotype was recovered from a woman aged 50 to 65 who had recovered from COVID-19. The sequencing sample was made of PBMCs or T cells enriched from blood (not recorded which).

The CDR3 sequence: CASSLGGNTEAFF. DNA for the CDR3: TGTGCCAGCAGCCTCGGGGGGAACACTGAAGCTTTCTTT. The rearrangement uses TRBV14 and TRBJ1-1, with a weak D call TRBD1 (5 bases). Germline CDR1 reads SGHDN; CDR2 reads FVKESK. The CDR3 loop spans 13 amino acids. V shed 4 bases and J shed 1 base, with 7 bases lying between them.